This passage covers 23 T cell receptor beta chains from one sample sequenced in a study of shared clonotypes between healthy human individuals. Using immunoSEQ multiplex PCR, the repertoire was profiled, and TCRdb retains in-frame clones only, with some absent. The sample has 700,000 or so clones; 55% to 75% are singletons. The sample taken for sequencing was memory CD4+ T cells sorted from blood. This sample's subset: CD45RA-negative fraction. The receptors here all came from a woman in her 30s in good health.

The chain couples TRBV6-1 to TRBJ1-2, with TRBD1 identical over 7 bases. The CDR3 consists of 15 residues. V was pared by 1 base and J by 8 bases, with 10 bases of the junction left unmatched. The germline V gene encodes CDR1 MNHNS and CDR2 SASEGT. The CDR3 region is CASSEVLQQGRGYTF. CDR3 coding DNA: TGTGCCAGCAGTGAAGTCTTGCAACAGGGGCGAGGCTACACCTTC.

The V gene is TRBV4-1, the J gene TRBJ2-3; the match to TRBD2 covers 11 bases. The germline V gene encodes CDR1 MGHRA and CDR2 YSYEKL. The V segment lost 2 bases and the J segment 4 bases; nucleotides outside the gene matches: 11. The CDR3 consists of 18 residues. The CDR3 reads CASSQTLAGGILADTQYF. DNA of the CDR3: TGCGCCAGCAGCCAAACCCTAGCGGGAGGTATTTTGGCAGATACGCAGTATTTT.

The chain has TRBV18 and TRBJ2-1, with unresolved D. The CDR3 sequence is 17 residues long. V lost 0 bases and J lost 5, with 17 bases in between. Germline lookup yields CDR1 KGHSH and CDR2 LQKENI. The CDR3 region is CASSPPVWDTLDNEQFF. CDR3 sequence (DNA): TGTGCCAGCTCACCACCGGTATGGGATACCTTGGACAATGAGCAGTTCTTC.

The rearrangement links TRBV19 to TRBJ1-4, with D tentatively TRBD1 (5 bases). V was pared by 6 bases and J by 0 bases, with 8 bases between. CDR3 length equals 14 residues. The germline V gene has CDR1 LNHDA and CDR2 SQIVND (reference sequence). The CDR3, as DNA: TGTGCCAGTAGAAAGACAGCAACTAATGAAAAACTGTTTTTT. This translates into CASRKTATNEKLFF.

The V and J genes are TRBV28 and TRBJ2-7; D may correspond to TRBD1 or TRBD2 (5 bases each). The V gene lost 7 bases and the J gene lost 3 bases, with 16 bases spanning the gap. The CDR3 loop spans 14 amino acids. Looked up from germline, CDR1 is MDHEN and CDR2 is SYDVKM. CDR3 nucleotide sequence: TGTGCCAGCACTTTGACAGCGAGGGTCTACGAGCAGTACTTC. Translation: CASTLTARVYEQYF.

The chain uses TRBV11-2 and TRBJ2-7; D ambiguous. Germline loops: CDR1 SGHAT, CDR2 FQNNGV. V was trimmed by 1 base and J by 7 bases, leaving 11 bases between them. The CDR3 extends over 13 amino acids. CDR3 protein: CASSLGPPREQYF. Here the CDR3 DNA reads TGTGCCAGCAGCTTAGGCCCCCCGAGAGAGCAGTACTTC.

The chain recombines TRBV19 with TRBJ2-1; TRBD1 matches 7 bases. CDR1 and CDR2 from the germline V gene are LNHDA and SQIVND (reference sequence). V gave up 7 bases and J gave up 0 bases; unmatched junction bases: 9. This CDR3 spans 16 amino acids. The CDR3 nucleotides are TGTGCCAGTACCCCGACAGGGCCAAGCTCCTACAATGAGCAGTTCTTC. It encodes CASTPTGPSSYNEQFF.

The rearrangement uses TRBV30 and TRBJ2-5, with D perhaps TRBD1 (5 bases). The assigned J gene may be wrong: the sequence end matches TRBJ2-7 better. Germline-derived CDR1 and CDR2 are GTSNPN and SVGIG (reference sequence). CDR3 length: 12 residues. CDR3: CAWSTGSYEQYF. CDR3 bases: TGTGCCTGGAGTACAGGCTCCTACGAGCAGTACTTC.

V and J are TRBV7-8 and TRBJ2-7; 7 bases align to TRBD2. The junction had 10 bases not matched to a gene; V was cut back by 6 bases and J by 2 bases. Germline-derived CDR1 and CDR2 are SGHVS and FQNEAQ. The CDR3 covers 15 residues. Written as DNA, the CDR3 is TGTGCCAGCAGGCGGGGCCAGAGCGGGACCTACGAGCAGTACTTC. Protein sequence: CASRRGQSGTYEQYF.

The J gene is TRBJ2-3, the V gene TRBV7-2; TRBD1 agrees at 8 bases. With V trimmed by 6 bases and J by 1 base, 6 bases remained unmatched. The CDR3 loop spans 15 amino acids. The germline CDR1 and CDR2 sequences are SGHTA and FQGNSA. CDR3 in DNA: TGTGCCAGCAGACCACAGGGGGTCGGCACAGATACGCAGTATTTT. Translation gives CASRPQGVGTDTQYF. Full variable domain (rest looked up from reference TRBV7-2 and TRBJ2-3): GAGVSQSPSNKVTEKGKDVELRCDPISGHTALYWYRQSLGQGLEFLIYFQGNSAPDKSGLPSDRFSAERTGGSVSTLTIQRTQQEDSAVYLCASRPQGVGTDTQYFGPGTRLTVL.

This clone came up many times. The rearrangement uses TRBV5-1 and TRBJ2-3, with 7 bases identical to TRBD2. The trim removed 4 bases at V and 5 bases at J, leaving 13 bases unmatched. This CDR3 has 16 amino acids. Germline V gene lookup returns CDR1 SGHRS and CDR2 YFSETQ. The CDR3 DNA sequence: TGCGCCAGCAGCCACACTAGCGCCGGCGGGGGAGATACGCAGTATTTT. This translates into CASSHTSAGGGDTQYF.

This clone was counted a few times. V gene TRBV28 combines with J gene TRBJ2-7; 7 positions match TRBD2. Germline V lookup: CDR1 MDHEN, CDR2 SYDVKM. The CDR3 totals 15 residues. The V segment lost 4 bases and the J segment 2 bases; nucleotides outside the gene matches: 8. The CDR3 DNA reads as TGTGCCAGCAGTTCAGCTGCGGGGGTCGCCTACGAGCAGTACTTC. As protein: CASSSAAGVAYEQYF.

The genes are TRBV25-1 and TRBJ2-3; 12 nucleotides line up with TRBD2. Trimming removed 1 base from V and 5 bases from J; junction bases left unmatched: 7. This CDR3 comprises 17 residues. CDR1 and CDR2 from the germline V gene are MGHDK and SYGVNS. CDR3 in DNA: TGTGCCAGCAGTGAATCACTAGCGGGAGGCTTGGGAGATACGCAGTATTTT. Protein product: CASSESLAGGLGDTQYF.

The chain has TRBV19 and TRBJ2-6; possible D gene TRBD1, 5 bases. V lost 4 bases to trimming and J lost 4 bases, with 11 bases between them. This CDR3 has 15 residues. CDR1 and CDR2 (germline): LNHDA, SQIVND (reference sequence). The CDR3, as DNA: TGTGCCAGTAGTAATGCAGGGTACGGGGCCAACGTCCTGACTTTC. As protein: CASSNAGYGANVLTF.

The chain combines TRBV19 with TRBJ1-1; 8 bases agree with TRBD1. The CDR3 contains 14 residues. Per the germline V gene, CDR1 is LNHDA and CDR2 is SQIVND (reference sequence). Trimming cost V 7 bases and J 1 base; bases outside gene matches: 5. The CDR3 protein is CASIDRGSNTEAFF. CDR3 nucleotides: TGTGCCAGTATTGACAGGGGTTCGAACACTGAAGCTTTCTTT.

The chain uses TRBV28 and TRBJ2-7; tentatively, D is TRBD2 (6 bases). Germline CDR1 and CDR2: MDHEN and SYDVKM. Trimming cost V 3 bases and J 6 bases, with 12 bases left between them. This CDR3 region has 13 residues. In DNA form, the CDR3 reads TGTGCCAGCAGTTTCGGGAGTAGAAGCGAGCAGTACTTC. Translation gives CASSFGSRSEQYF.

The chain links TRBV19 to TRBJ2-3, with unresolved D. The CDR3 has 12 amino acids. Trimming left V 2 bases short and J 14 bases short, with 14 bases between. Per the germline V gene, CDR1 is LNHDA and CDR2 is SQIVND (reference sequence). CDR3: CASSISRYLMYF. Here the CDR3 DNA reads TGTGCCAGTAGTATATCTAGGTACCTCATGTATTTT.

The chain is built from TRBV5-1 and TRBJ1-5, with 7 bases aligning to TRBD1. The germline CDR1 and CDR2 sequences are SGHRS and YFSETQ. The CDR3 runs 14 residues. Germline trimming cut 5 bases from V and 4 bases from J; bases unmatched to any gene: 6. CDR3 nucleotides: TGCGCCAGCAGTTGGGACAGCGAGAATCAGCCCCAGCATTTT. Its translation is CASSWDSENQPQHF.

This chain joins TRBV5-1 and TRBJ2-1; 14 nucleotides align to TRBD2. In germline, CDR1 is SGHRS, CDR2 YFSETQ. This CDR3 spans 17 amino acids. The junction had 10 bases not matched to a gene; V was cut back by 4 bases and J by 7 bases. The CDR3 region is CASSTTSGRVLGNEQFF. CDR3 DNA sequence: TGCGCCAGCAGCACGACTAGCGGGAGGGTTCTAGGGAATGAGCAGTTCTTC.

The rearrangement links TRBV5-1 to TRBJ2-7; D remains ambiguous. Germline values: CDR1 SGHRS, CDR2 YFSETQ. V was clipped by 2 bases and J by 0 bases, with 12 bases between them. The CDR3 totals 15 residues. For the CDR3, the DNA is TGCGCCAGCAGCTTAAGTACGGTTAGCTCCTACGAGCAGTACTTC. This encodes CASSLSTVSSYEQYF.

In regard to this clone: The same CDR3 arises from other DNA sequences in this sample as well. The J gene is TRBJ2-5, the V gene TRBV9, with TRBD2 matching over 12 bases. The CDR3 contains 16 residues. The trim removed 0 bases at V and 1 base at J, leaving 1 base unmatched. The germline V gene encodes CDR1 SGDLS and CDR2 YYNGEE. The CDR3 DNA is TGTGCCAGCAGCGTAGGACTAGCGGGAGCCCAAGAGACCCAGTACTTC. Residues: CASSVGLAGAQETQYF. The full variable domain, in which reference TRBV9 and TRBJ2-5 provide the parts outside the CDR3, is DSGVTQTPKHLITATGQRVTLRCSPRSGDLSVYWYQQSLDQGLQFLIQYYNGEERAKGNILERFSAQQFPDLHSELNLSSLELGDSALYFCASSVGLAGAQETQYFGPGTRLLVL.

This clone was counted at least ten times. The CDR3 spells CASSSSRGSGNTIYF. CDR3 nucleotide sequence: TGTGCCAGCAGCTCCTCCAGGGGCTCTGGAAACACCATATATTTT. The chain joins TRBV27 to TRBJ1-3; D is perhaps TRBD1 (6 bases). This CDR3 contains 15 residues. With 6 bases removed from V and 0 bases from J, the gap between germline ends came to 12 bases. Per germline, CDR1 MNHEY and CDR2 SMNVEV (reference sequence).

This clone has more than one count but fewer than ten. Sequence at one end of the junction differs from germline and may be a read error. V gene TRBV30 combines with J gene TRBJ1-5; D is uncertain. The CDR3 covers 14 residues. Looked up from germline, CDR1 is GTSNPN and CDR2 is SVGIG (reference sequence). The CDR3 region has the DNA TGTGCCTGGAGTGTGGGTGGGTCTCTTCAGGCCCAGCATTTT. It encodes CAWSVGGSLQAQHF.